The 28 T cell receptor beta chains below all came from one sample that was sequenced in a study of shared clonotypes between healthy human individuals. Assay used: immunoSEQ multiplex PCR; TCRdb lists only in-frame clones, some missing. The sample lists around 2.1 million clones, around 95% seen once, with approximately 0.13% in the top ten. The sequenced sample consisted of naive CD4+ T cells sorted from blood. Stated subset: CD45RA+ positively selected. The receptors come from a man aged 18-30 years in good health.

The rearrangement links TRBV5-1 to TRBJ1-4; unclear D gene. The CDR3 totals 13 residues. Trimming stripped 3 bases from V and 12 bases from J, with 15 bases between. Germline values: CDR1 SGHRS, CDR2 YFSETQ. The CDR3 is CASSSLSRPELFF. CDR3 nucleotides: TGCGCCAGCAGCTCCCTTTCCAGACCGGAACTGTTTTTT.

CDR3 residues: CASSQASGVTYEQYF. CDR3 bases: TGCGCCAGCAGCCAAGCTAGCGGGGTTACCTACGAGCAGTACTTC. The chain combines TRBV4-1 with TRBJ2-7; 9 bases match TRBD2. The V segment lost 1 base and the J segment 2 bases; nucleotides outside the gene matches: 3. Germline assignment: CDR1 MGHRA and CDR2 YSYEKL. This CDR3 has 15 amino acids.

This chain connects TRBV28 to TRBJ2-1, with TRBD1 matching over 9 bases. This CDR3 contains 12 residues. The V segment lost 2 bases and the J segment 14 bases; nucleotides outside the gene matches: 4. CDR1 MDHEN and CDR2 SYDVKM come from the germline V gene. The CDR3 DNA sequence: TGTGCCAGCAGTTTAACGACAGGGGGAGAGTTCTTC. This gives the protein CASSLTTGGEFF. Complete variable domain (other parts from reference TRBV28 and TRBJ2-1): DVKVTQSSRYLVKRTGEKVFLECVQDMDHENMFWYRQDPGLGLRLIYFSYDVKMKEKGDIPEGYSVSREKKERFSLILESASTNQTSMYLCASSLTTGGEFFGPGTRLTVL.

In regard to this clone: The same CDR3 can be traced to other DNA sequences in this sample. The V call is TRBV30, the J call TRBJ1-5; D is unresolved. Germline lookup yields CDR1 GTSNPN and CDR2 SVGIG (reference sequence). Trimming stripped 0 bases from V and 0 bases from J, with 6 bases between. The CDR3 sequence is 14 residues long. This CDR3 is CAWSVGVSNQPQHF. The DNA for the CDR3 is TGTGCCTGGAGTGTAGGCGTTAGCAATCAGCCCCAGCATTTT. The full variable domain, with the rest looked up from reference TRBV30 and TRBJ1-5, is SQTIHQWPATLVQPVGSPLSLECTVEGTSNPNLYWYRQAAGRGLQLLFYSVGIGQISSEVPQNLSASRPQDRQFILSSKKLLLSDSGFYLCAWSVGVSNQPQHFGDGTRLSIL.

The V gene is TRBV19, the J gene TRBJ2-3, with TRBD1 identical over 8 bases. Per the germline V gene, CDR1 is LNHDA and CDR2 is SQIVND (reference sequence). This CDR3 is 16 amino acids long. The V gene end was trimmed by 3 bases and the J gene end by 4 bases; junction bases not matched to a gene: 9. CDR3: CASSIWAGGRADTQYF. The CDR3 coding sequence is TGTGCCAGTAGTATTTGGGCAGGGGGCCGGGCAGATACGCAGTATTTT.

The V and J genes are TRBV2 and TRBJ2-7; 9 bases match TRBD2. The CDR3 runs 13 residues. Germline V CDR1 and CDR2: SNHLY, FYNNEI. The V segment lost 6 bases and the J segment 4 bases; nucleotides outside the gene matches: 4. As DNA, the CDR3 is TGTGCCAGCAGGCGGGAGGGCCCGTACGAGCAGTACTTC. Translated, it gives CASRREGPYEQYF.

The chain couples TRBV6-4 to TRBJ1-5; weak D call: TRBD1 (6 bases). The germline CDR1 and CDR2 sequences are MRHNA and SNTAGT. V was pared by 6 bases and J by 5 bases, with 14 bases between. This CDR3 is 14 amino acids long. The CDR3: CASRGDRMDQPQHF. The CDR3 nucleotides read TGTGCCAGCAGGGGAGACAGGATGGATCAGCCCCAGCATTTT.

The CDR3: CASSKAGGADTQYF. The CDR3 coding sequence is TGCGCCAGCAGTAAAGCGGGGGGGGCAGATACGCAGTATTTT. The V and J genes are TRBV10-2 and TRBJ2-3; the match to TRBD2 covers 10 bases. Germline CDR1 is WSHSY and CDR2 is SAAADI. Germline trimming cut 5 bases from V and 4 bases from J; bases unmatched to any gene: 3. The CDR3 length is 14 residues.

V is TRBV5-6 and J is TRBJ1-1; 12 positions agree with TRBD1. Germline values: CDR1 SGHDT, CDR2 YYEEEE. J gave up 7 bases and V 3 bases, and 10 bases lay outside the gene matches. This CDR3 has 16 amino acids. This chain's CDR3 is CASSWDRGRGYDEAFF. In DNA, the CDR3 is TGTGCCAGCAGCTGGGACAGGGGGCGGGGGTACGATGAAGCTTTCTTT. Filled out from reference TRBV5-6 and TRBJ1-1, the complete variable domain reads DAGVTQSPTHLIKTRGQQVTLRCSPKSGHDTVSWYQQALGQGPQFIFQYYEEEERQRGNFPDRFSGHQFPNYSSELNVNALLLGDSALYLCASSWDRGRGYDEAFFGQGTRLTVV.

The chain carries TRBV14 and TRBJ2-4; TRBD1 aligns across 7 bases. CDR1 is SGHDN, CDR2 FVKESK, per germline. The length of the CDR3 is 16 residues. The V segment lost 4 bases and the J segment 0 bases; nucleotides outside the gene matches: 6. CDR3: CASSPGTALAKNIQYF. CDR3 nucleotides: TGTGCCAGCAGCCCGGGGACAGCTCTAGCCAAAAACATTCAGTACTTC.

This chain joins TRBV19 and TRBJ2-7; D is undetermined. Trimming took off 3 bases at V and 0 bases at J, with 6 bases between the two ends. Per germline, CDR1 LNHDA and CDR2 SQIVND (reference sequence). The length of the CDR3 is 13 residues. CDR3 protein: CASSIVSSYEQYF. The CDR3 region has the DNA TGTGCCAGTAGTATCGTCAGCTCCTACGAGCAGTACTTC.

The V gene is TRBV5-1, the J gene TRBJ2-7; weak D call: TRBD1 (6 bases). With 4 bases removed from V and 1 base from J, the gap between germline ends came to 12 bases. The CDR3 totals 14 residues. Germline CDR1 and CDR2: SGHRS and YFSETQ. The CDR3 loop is CASSEGVGSYEQYF. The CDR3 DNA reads TGCGCCAGCAGCGAGGGGGTAGGATCCTACGAGCAGTACTTC.

CDR3 sequence reads: CASSFRLPGQGAYEQYF. The DNA for the CDR3 is TGTGCCAGCAGCTTTAGGCTACCGGGACAAGGAGCCTACGAGCAGTACTTC. This rearrangement joins TRBV7-9 to TRBJ2-7; tentative D call: TRBD1 (6 bases). The CDR3 is made up of 17 amino acids. V lost 3 bases and J lost 2, with 20 bases in between. CDR1 and CDR2 from the germline V gene are SEHNR and FQNEAQ (reference sequence).

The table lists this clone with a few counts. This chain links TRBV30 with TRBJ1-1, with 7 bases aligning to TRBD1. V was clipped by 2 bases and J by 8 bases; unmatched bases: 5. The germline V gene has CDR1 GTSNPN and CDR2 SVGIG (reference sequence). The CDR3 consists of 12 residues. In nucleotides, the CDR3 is TGTGCCTGGAGTCGTGCAGGGGGGGAAGCTTTCTTT. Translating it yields CAWSRAGGEAFF.

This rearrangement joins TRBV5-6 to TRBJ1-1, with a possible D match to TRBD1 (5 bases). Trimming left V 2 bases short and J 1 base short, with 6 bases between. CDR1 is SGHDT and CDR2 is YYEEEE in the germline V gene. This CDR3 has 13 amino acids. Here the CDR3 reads CASSFGANTEAFF. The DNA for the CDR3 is TGTGCCAGCAGCTTCGGGGCGAACACTGAAGCTTTCTTT.

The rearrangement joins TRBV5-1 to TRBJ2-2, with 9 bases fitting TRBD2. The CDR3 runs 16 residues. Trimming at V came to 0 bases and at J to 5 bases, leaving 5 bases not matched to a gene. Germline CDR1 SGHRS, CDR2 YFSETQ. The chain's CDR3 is CASSLVVAGATGELFF. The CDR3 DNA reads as TGCGCCAGCAGCTTGGTAGTAGCGGGAGCGACCGGGGAGCTGTTTTTT.

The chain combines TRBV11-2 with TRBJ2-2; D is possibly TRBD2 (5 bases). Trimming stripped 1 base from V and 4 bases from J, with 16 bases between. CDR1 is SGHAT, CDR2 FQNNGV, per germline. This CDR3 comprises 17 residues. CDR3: CASSLGGLLKATGELFF. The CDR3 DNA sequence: TGTGCCAGCAGCTTAGGAGGGCTACTCAAGGCCACCGGGGAGCTGTTTTTT.

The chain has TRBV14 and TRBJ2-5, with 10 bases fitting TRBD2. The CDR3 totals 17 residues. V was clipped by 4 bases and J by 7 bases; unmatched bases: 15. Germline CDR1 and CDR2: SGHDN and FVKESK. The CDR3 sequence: CASSRHLAGGAFGTQYF. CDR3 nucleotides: TGTGCCAGCAGCCGACATTTAGCGGGAGGCGCCTTTGGGACCCAGTACTTC. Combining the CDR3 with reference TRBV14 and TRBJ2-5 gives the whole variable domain EAGVTQFPSHSVIEKGQTVTLRCDPISGHDNLYWYRRVMGKEIKFLLHFVKESKQDESGMPNNRFLAERTGGTYSTLKVQPAELEDSGVYFCASSRHLAGGAFGTQYFGPGTRLLVL.

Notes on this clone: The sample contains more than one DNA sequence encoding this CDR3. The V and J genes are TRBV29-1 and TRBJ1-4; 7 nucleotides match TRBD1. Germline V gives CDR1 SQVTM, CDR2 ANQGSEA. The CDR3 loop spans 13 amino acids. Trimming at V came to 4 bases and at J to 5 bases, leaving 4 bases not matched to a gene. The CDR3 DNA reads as TGCAGCGTTGGACAGGGTTGGAATGAAAAACTGTTTTTT. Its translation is CSVGQGWNEKLFF.

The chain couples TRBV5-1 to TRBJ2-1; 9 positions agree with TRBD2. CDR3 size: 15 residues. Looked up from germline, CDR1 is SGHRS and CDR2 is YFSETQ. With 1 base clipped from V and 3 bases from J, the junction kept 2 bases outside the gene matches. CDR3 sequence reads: CASSLPSGVYNEQFF. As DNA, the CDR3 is TGCGCCAGCAGCTTGCCTAGCGGGGTCTACAATGAGCAGTTCTTC.

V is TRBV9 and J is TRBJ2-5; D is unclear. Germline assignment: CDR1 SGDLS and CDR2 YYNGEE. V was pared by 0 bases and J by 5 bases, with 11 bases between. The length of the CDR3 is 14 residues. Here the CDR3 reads CASSVDPGVETQYF. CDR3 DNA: TGTGCCAGCAGCGTAGACCCGGGCGTCGAGACCCAGTACTTC.

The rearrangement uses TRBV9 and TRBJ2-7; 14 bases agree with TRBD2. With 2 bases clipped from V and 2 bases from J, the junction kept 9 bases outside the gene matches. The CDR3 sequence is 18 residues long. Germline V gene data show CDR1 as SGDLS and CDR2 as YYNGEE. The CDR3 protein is CASSVGLAGVGLTYEQYF. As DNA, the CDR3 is TGTGCCAGCAGCGTGGGACTAGCGGGAGTAGGATTGACCTACGAGCAGTACTTC.

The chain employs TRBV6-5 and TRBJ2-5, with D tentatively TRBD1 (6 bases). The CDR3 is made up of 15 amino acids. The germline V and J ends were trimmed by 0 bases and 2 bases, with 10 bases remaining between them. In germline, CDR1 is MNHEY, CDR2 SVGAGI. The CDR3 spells CASSYSVTGQETQYF. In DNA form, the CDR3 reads TGTGCCAGCAGTTACTCGGTGACAGGACAAGAGACCCAGTACTTC.

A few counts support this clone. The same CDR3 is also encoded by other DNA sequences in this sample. The DNA of the CDR3 is TGTGCCAGCAGTGAAGACGGGACCGGGGAGCTGTTTTTT. Residues: CASSEDGTGELFF. V and J are TRBV2 and TRBJ2-2; no clear D gene. The CDR3 is 13 amino acids. Per the germline V gene, CDR1 is SNHLY and CDR2 is FYNNEI. With 1 base removed from V and 5 bases from J, the gap between germline ends came to 5 bases.

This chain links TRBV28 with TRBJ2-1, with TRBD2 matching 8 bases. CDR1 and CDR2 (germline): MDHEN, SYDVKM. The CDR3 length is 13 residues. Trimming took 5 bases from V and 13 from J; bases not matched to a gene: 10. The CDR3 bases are TGTGCCAGCAGTCGCCAAACTAGCGGAGAACAGTTCTTC. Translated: CASSRQTSGEQFF.

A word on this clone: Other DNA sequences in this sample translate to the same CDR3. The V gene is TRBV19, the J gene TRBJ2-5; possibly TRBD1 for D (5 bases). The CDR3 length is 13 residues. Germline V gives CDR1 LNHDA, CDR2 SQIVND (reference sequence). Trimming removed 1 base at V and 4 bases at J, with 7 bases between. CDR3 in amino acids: CASSIGRVETQYF. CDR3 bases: TGTGCCAGTAGTATAGGCAGGGTAGAGACCCAGTACTTC.

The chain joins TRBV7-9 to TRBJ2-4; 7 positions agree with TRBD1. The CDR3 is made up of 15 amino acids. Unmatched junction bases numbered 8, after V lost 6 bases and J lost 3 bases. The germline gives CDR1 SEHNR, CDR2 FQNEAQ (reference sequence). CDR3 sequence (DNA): TGTGCCAGCAGTGCAAGGGACAGACTCAAAAACATTCAGTACTTC. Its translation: CASSARDRLKNIQYF.

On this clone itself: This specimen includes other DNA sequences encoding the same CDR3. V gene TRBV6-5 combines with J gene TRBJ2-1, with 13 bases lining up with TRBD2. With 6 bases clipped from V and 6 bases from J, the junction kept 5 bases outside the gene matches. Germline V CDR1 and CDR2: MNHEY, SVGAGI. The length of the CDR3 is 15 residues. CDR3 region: CASSRGLAGVNEQFF. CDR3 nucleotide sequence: TGTGCCAGCAGCCGTGGACTAGCGGGAGTCAATGAGCAGTTCTTC.